Here is one TCR beta chain with its context. This sample was included in a study of T cell repertoires in aging, cancer and after chemotherapy. Peripheral blood genomic DNA, not sorted cells or RNA, was the template. CDR3 size: 12 residues. Trimming removed 3 bases from V and 7 bases from J; junction bases left unmatched: 2. CDR1 and CDR2 from the germline V gene are SGHTA and FQGNSA. TRB rearrangements spanning V, D and J were amplified using mixed TRB-A/B primers. TCRdb processed the multiplex PCR reads anew with MiXCR; each CDR3 protein has one entry. Of roughly 2,500 distinct CDR3 sequences detected, around three fifths appear once; the ten largest clones hold approximately 35%.

The specimen was blood. The TCR comes from a human donor with a solid tumor. This chain uses TRBV7-2 with TRBJ2-5, with 7 positions matching TRBD2. The CDR3 here is CASSLERGTQYF. The CDR3 DNA is TGTGCCAGCAGCTTGGAGCGGGGGACCCAGTACTTC.